This entry lists 6 T cell receptor beta chains sequenced from one sample in a study of T cells in Graves' hyperthyroidism and ophthalmopathy. The investigators amplified TCR beta CDR3 regions from RNA transcripts. Carried out on the TCR CDR3, a first-round RT-PCR used the HTBI primer set. TCRdb ran MiXCR on the multiplex PCR reads and lists one entry per CDR3 protein. The sample carries roughly 100,000 distinct CDR3 sequences, about 50% recorded once. Material for sequencing was blood. The receptors were sampled from a man aged 35 to 55 with Graves' hyperthyroidism.

This clonotype was found many times. This sequence joins TRBV20-1 and TRBJ2-1, with 13 bases lining up with TRBD2. The germline V gene encodes CDR1 DFQATT and CDR2 SNEGSKA (reference sequence). This CDR3 region has 14 residues. Germline trimming cut 2 bases from V and 6 bases from J; bases unmatched to any gene: 1. As DNA, the CDR3 is TGCAGTGCTAGAACTAGCGGGAGGGGCAATGAGCAGTTCTTC. Its protein is CSARTSGRGNEQFF.

This chain connects TRBV5-4 to TRBJ2-2; 10 bases match TRBD2. The CDR3 extends over 18 amino acids. V lost 4 bases and J lost 4; bases outside the gene matches: 13. Germline-derived CDR1 and CDR2 are SGHNT and YYREEE (reference sequence). Written as DNA, the CDR3 is TGTGCCAGCAGCGGGGGGGCTAGCGGGAGTAGTGCCACCGGGGAGCTGTTTTTT. It yields the protein CASSGGASGSSATGELFF.

This clonotype was counted a few times. A much larger clone lies one base from this, so it may be a read error. The chain is built from TRBV5-5 and TRBJ1-2; a weak D match, TRBD1 (5 bases). This CDR3 is 12 amino acids long. Per the germline V gene, CDR1 is SGHKS and CDR2 is YYEKEE (reference sequence). V was pared by 9 bases and J by 13 bases, with 22 bases between. Written as DNA, the CDR3 is TGTGCCACCCCCGCGGGACGGTCCGTGCTCACCTTC. It codes for CATPAGRSVLTF. The whole variable domain, filled in from reference TRBV5-5 and TRBJ1-2, reads DAGVTQSPTHLIKTRGQQVTLRCSPISGHKSVSWYQQVLGQGPQFIFQYYEKEERGRGNFPDRFSARQFPNYSSELNVNALLLGDSALYLCATPAGRSVLTFGSGTRLTVV.

In its sample, this clonotype was seen many times. The chain employs TRBV20-1 and TRBJ1-6; the D is unclear. V gave up 5 bases and J gave up 9 bases, with 20 bases separating them. The CDR3 has 15 residues. Germline V gene data show CDR1 as DFQATT and CDR2 as SNEGSKA (reference sequence). DNA of the CDR3: TGCAGTGCTGTCACGGTGTTAGGGCCCAGTTCACCCCTCCACTTT. Translating gives CSAVTVLGPSSPLHF.

The chain couples TRBV12-3 or TRBV12-4 to TRBJ1-1; maybe TRBD1 (5 bases). V lost 7 bases to trimming and J lost 8 bases, with 17 bases between them. This CDR3 contains 13 residues. The CDR3, as DNA: TGTGCCAGCATTACACAGGAGGTGTCGGAAGCTTTCTTT. It codes for CASITQEVSEAFF.

The chain has TRBV11-3 and TRBJ1-2, with D maybe TRBD1 (5 bases). Germline V gene data show CDR1 as SGHNT and CDR2 as YENEEA. The V and J ends lost 5 bases and 8 bases respectively, with 24 bases between them. The CDR3 consists of 16 residues. The CDR3 spells CASSGTVNTGDSGYTF. The CDR3 nucleotides are TGTGCCAGCAGCGGGACTGTGAACACCGGGGACTCGGGCTACACCTTC.